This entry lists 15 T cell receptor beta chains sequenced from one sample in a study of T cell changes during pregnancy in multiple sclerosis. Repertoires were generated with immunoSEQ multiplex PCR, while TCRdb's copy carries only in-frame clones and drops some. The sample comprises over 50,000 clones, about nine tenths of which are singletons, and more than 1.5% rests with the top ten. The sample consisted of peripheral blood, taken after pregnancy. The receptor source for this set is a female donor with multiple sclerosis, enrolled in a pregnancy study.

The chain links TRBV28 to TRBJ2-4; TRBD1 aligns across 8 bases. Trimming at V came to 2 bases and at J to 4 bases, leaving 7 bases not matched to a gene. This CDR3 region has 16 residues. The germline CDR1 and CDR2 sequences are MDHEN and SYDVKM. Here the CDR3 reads CASSLELRTGKNIQYF. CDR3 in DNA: TGTGCCAGCAGTTTAGAACTTAGGACAGGGAAAAACATTCAGTACTTC.

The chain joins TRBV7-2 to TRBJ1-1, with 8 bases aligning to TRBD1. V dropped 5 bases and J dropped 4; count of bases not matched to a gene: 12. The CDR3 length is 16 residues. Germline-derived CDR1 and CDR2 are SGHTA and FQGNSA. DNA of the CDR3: TGTGCCAGCAGCATAAGGACAGGGAATTTTGGCACTGAAGCTTTCTTT. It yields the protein CASSIRTGNFGTEAFF.

CDR3 in amino acids: CASSVDLFNEQFF. The CDR3 bases are TGTGCCAGCAGCGTTGACTTATTCAATGAGCAGTTCTTC. V and J are TRBV9 and TRBJ2-1; D remains unclear. V gave up 2 bases and J gave up 6 bases, with 9 bases separating them. This CDR3 has 13 residues. In germline, CDR1 is SGDLS, CDR2 YYNGEE.

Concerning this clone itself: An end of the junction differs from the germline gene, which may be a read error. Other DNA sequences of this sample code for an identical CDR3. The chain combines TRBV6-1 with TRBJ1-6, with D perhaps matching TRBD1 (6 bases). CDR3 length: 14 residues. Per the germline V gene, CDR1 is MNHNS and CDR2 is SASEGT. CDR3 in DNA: TGTGCCAGCAAGATCGGGCAGGGGAATTCACCTCTCCACTTT. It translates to CASKIGQGNSPLHF.

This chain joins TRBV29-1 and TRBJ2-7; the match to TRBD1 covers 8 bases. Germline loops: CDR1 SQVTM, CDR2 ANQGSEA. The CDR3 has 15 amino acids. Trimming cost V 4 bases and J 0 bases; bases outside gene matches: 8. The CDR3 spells CSVGGTGTSSYEQYF. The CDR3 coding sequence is TGCAGCGTTGGGGGGACAGGAACTAGCTCCTACGAGCAGTACTTC.

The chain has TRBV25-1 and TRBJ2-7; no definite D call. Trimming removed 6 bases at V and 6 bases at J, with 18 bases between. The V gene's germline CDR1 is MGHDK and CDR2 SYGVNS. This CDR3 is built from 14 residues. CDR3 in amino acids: CASRPGWLMGEQYF. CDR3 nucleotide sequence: TGTGCCAGCAGACCAGGCTGGTTGATGGGCGAGCAGTACTTC.

Here the CDR3 reads CASSLFGGEYEQYF. DNA for the CDR3: TGTGCCAGCAGTCTCTTTGGGGGGGAGTACGAGCAGTACTTC. This sequence joins TRBV7-9 and TRBJ2-7; 7 positions match TRBD2. Germline V gene data show CDR1 as SEHNR and CDR2 as FQNEAQ (reference sequence). V gave up 6 bases and J gave up 4 bases; unmatched junction bases: 9. The CDR3 covers 14 residues.

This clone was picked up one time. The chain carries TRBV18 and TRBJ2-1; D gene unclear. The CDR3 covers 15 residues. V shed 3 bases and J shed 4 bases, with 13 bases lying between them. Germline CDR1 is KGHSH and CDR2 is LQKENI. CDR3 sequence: CASSPTEIGYNEQFF. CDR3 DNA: TGTGCCAGCTCACCGACGGAGATAGGATACAATGAGCAGTTCTTC.

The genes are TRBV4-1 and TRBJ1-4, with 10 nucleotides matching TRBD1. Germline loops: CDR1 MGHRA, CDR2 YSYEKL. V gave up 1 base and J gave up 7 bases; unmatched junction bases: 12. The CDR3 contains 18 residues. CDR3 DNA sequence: TGCGCCAGCAGCCAAGTTGAGGTCCGGGACAGGGGTAGTGAAAAACTGTTTTTT. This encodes CASSQVEVRDRGSEKLFF.

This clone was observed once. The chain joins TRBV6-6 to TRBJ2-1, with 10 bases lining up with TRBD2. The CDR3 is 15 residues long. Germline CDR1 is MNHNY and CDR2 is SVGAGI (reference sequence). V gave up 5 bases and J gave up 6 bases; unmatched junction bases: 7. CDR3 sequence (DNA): TGTGCCAGCAGTCCCGGACTAGCGGATATCAATGAGCAGTTCTTC. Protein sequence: CASSPGLADINEQFF.

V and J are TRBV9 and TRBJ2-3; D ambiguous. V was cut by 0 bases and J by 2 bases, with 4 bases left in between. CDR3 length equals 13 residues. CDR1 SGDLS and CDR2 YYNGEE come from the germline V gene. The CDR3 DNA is TGTGCCAGCAGCGTAGACAACACAGATACGCAGTATTTT. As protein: CASSVDNTDTQYF. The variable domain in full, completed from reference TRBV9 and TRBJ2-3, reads DSGVTQTPKHLITATGQRVTLRCSPRSGDLSVYWYQQSLDQGLQFLIQYYNGEERAKGNILERFSAQQFPDLHSELNLSSLELGDSALYFCASSVDNTDTQYFGPGTRLTVL.

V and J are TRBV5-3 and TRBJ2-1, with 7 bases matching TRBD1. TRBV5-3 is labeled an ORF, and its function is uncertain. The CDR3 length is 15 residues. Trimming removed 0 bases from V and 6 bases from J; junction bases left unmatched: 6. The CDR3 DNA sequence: TGTGCCAGAAGCTTGGCCCAGACAGGGACCAATGAGCAGTTCTTC. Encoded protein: CARSLAQTGTNEQFF.

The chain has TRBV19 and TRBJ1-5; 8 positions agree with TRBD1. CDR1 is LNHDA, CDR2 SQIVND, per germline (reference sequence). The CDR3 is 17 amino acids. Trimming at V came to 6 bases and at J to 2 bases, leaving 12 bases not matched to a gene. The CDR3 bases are TGTGCCAGTAGATTCGGAACAGGGGGTGCTCGCAATCAGCCCCAGCATTTT. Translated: CASRFGTGGARNQPQHF. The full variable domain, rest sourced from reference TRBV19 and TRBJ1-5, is DGGITQSPKYLFRKEGQNVTLSCEQNLNHDAMYWYRQDPGQGLRLIYYSQIVNDFQKGDIAEGYSVSREKKESFPLTVTSAQKNPTAFYLCASRFGTGGARNQPQHFGDGTRLSIL.

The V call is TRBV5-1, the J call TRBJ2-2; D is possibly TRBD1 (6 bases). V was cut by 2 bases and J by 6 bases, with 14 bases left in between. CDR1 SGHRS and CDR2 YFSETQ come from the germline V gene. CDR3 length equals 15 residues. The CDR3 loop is CASSLKLQGAGELFF. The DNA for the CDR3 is TGCGCCAGCAGCTTAAAACTACAGGGAGCCGGGGAGCTGTTTTTT.

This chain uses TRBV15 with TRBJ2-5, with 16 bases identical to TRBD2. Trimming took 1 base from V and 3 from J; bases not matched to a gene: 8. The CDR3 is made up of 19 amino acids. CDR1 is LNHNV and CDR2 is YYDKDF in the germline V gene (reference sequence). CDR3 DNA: TGTGCCACCAGCAGAGGAACCTCGGGACTAGCGGGGGGGGAAGAGACCCAGTACTTC. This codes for CATSRGTSGLAGGEETQYF.